The entry that follows covers one TCR beta chain sequence. No antigen is known for it. The sample comes from a study of T cells in localized non-small cell lung cancer. General study points: In uninvolved adjacent lung, T cell clonality reached its highest value, exceeding tumor. When the top 100 tumor clones were examined, a median approximately 59 of them also appeared in the adjacent lung, which was paired and uninvolved. Heterogeneity stays possible, as sequencing covered only one tumor region. Longer overall survival was associated with a higher density of T cells in the blood.

TCRdb's table, derived via immunoSEQ multiplex PCR, lists solely in-frame clones and lacks some. The table has some 25,000 clones, approximately 81% seen once; the top ten hold about 9.6%. V lost 0 bases and J lost 5, with 10 bases in between. In germline, CDR1 is LGHNA, CDR2 YNFKEQ. The CDR3 length is 14 residues. The source of this sequence is a man between 40 and 69 years old with stage III squamous cell lung carcinoma. The source was peripheral blood, collected before any cancer treatment. The chain uses TRBV4-2 and TRBJ2-5; a possible D gene is TRBD1 (5 bases). The CDR3 coding sequence is TGTGCCAGCAGCCAAGATCTGGCAGGGGAGACCCAGTACTTC. This sequence encodes CASSQDLAGETQYF.